This paragraph covers one TCR beta chain sequence. Antigen specificity is unknown. A read error may produce the germline difference seen at one junction end. This sample is drawn from a study of cytomegalovirus exposure and HLA in healthy donors. Findings and limits, study-wide: As confirmed in vitro, a few CMV-associated chains were specific for CMV antigens. Fewer than 20,000 TCR beta sequences were associated with HLA alleles at 0.05 false discovery rate in a later analysis. A classifier reportedly called cytomegalovirus status with high sensitivity and specificity. V segments that were indistinguishable, TRBV6-2 and TRBV6-3 among them, were omitted from analysis.

PCR involved 60 Vbeta and 13 Jbeta primers. The assay was immunoSEQ multiplex PCR, and TCRdb's table has in-frame clones only and misses some. The sample contains under 200,000 clones, around four fifths of which appear only once. The CDR3 sequence is 13 residues long. Germline V lookup: CDR1 SEHNR, CDR2 FQNEAQ (reference sequence). The clonotype originates from a man aged 50 to 59 in good health and CMV-seropositive. The V and J genes are TRBV7-9 and TRBJ2-1; TRBD2 might be the D (6 bases). The material sequenced was PBMCs. The CDR3 protein is CSSSIGGLNEQFF. In DNA, the CDR3 is TGTTCCAGCAGTATCGGAGGGCTGAATGAGCAGTTCTTC.